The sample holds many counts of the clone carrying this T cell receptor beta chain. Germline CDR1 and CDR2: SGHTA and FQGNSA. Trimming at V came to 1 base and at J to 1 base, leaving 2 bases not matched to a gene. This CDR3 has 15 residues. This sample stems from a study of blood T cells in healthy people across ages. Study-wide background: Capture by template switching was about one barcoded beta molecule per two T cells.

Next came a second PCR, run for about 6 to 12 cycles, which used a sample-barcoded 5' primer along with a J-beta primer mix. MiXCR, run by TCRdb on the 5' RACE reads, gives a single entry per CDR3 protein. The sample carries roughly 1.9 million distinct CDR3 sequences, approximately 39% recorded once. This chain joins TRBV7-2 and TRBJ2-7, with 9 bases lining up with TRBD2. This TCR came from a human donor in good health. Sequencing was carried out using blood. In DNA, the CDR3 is TGTGCCAGCAGCTTAGGGCTAGCGGGGTCCTACGAGCAGTACTTC. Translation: CASSLGLAGSYEQYF.